These 18 T cell receptor beta chains share one sample of origin, sequenced in a study of identifying expanded T cells in peripheral blood. Sequencing used immunoSEQ multiplex PCR; TCRdb keeps in-frame clones, though not all of them. Counted here are 95,000 to 100,000 clones, around 90% occurring once; the ten biggest clones make up 15% to 20%. The sample comprised blood. These receptors were obtained from a person between 18 and 69 years old in good health.

This clone has at least ten counts. The rearrangement joins TRBV2 to TRBJ1-1; D not certain. Germline assignment: CDR1 SNHLY and CDR2 FYNNEI. Trimming cost V 4 bases and J 4 bases, with 10 bases left between them. This CDR3 is built from 13 residues. CDR3 in amino acids: CASSGGWSTEAFF. The CDR3 DNA sequence: TGTGCCAGCAGTGGCGGCTGGAGCACTGAAGCTTTCTTT.

The chain is built from TRBV30 and TRBJ1-6, with D possibly being TRBD1 (6 bases). The CDR3 runs 14 residues. Germline V gene data show CDR1 as GTSNPN and CDR2 as SVGIG (reference sequence). V lost 0 bases and J lost 10, with 13 bases in between. The CDR3 nucleotides read TGTGCCTGGAGTGTATACCAGGGGAACTCACCCCTCCACTTT. Amino acids: CAWSVYQGNSPLHF.

The chain combines TRBV7-9 with TRBJ1-1; TRBD1 matches 8 bases. The ends lost 8 bases at V and 6 bases at J; junction bases unmatched: 8. Germline V gene data show CDR1 as SEHNR and CDR2 as FQNEAQ (reference sequence). CDR3 length: 13 amino acids. CDR3 amino acids: CASANRGTPEAFF. The CDR3 bases are TGTGCCAGCGCGAACAGGGGGACGCCTGAAGCTTTCTTT.

V and J are TRBV18 and TRBJ2-7; TRBD1 or TRBD2 may be the D gene (5 bases each). This CDR3 is 16 amino acids long. With 0 bases removed from V and 5 bases from J, the gap between germline ends came to 17 bases. Germline CDR1 and CDR2: KGHSH and LQKENI. CDR3: CASSPPYPGTGNEQYF. In nucleotides, the CDR3 is TGTGCCAGCTCACCACCGTATCCGGGGACGGGAAACGAGCAGTACTTC.

The V call is TRBV19, the J call TRBJ1-1; D is undetermined. V was trimmed by 1 base and J by 4 bases, leaving 4 bases between them. The CDR3 runs to 12 residues. Germline-derived CDR1 and CDR2 are LNHDA and SQIVND (reference sequence). This CDR3 reads CASSIGFTEAFF. In DNA, the CDR3 is TGTGCCAGTAGTATAGGCTTCACTGAAGCTTTCTTT.

The V gene is TRBV7-2, the J gene TRBJ1-6; D unclear. Trimming left V 4 bases short and J 4 bases short, with 2 bases between. The CDR3 loop spans 12 amino acids. Germline CDR1 is SGHTA and CDR2 is FQGNSA. CDR3 DNA: TGTGCCAGCAGCTATTATAATTCACCCCTCCACTTT. Its translation is CASSYYNSPLHF.

As regards this clone: Other DNA variants within this sample encode the same CDR3. The genes are TRBV18 and TRBJ1-1; D remains unclear. The CDR3 spans 13 residues. V shed 2 bases and J shed 2 bases, with 6 bases lying between them. CDR1 and CDR2 from the germline V gene are KGHSH and LQKENI. CDR3 DNA sequence: TGTGCCAGCTCACCAGGAGTTAACACTGAAGCTTTCTTT. Its protein is CASSPGVNTEAFF.

The V gene is TRBV5-6, the J gene TRBJ1-6; TRBD1 is a possible D gene (5 bases). Germline lookup yields CDR1 SGHDT and CDR2 YYEEEE. V dropped 6 bases and J dropped 4 bases, with 14 bases sitting between them. The CDR3 is 15 residues long. CDR3 sequence: CASTLWDRYNSPLHF. CDR3 coding DNA: TGTGCCAGCACCCTTTGGGACCGTTATAATTCACCCCTCCACTTT.

This rearrangement joins TRBV7-9 to TRBJ2-7; 9 nucleotides align to TRBD1. From germline, CDR1 is SEHNR and CDR2 FQNEAQ (reference sequence). Losses at the gene ends were 6 bases for V and 7 bases for J; bases not matched to a gene: 10. CDR3 size: 14 residues. As DNA, the CDR3 is TGTGCCAGCAGTTCCGGGACAGGGACTGGGGAGCAGTACTTC. Protein: CASSSGTGTGEQYF.

The chain carries TRBV4-1 and TRBJ2-7, with D tentatively TRBD2 (5 bases). Trimming pared 0 bases from V and 7 bases from J, leaving 13 bases between. The CDR3 has 14 residues. The germline V gene has CDR1 MGHRA and CDR2 YSYEKL. The CDR3: CASSQDEGSREQYF. The CDR3 DNA is TGCGCCAGCAGCCAAGACGAGGGTTCGCGGGAGCAGTACTTC.

This clone was found once. This chain links TRBV21-1 with TRBJ1-3. TRBV21-1 represents a pseudogene. This CDR3 has 19 residues. The CDR3 loop is CASISPWTSKKSSGNTIYF. The DNA for the CDR3 is TGTGCCAGCATAAGTCCTTGGACTTCTAAAAAAAGCTCTGGAAACACCATATATTTT.

This sequence joins TRBV10-3 and TRBJ1-5; D gene ambiguous. This CDR3 contains 13 residues. Germline CDR1 reads ENHRY; CDR2 reads SYGVKD. Trimming shortened V by 2 bases and J by 4 bases, and 6 bases separated the two germline ends. The CDR3 here is CAISEVGNQPQHF. The CDR3 region has the DNA TGTGCCATCAGTGAGGTCGGAAATCAGCCCCAGCATTTT.

This rearrangement joins TRBV10-3 to TRBJ1-1, with D possibly being TRBD1 (5 bases). V was clipped by 10 bases and J by 3 bases, with 24 bases between them. The CDR3 covers 16 residues. CDR1 and CDR2 from the germline V gene are ENHRY and SYGVKD. CDR3 in DNA: TGTGCCACCCGTCAAGGGGAGGAGGAAACATACACTGAAGCTTTCTTT. Translation gives CATRQGEEETYTEAFF.

The chain uses TRBV5-8 and TRBJ1-1; a possible D gene is TRBD1 (5 bases). The CDR3 loop spans 13 amino acids. Trimming removed 0 bases from V and 4 bases from J, with 7 bases in between. Per germline, CDR1 SGHTS and CDR2 YDEGEE. The CDR3 loop is CASSLGGGTEAFF. The CDR3 nucleotides are TGTGCCAGCAGCTTGGGGGGCGGCACTGAAGCTTTCTTT.

V usage is TRBV5-5 and J usage is TRBJ2-7; D gene unclear. The CDR3 contains 15 residues. The V end lost 4 bases, the J end lost 3 bases, and 17 bases lay between the germline ends. The germline CDR1 and CDR2 sequences are SGHKS and YYEKEE (reference sequence). As DNA, the CDR3 is TGTGCCAGCAGCCCCCCCGGTGGCACGCTCTACGAGCAGTACTTC. Translated: CASSPPGGTLYEQYF.

The chain carries TRBV4-1 and TRBJ1-4, with TRBD1 identical over 8 bases. V gave up 1 base and J gave up 4 bases; unmatched junction bases: 5. Germline assignment: CDR1 MGHRA and CDR2 YSYEKL. CDR3 length: 16 residues. CDR3 protein: CASSQGDRLNNEKLFF. DNA for the CDR3: TGCGCCAGCAGCCAAGGGGACAGGCTTAATAATGAAAAACTGTTTTTT.

The chain carries TRBV4-1 and TRBJ2-1, with D tentatively TRBD2 (7 bases). The CDR3 is 13 residues long. V shed 0 bases and J shed 13 bases, with 13 bases lying between them. The germline CDR1 and CDR2 sequences are MGHRA and YSYEKL. The CDR3: CASSQEGRGAQFF. CDR3 DNA sequence: TGCGCCAGCAGCCAAGAGGGACGGGGGGCTCAGTTCTTC.

This clone was seen a handful of times. The CDR3 reads CASMRNTGTNTGELFF. CDR3 DNA sequence: TGTGCCAGCATGCGAAATACGGGGACTAACACCGGGGAGCTGTTTTTT. The chain joins TRBV2 to TRBJ2-2; D may be TRBD2 (6 bases). This CDR3 is built from 16 residues. V lost 7 bases to trimming and J lost 2 bases, with 17 bases between them. Germline-derived CDR1 and CDR2 are SNHLY and FYNNEI.